This TCR beta chain derives from a study of CD8 T cells in Susac syndrome. CDR1 LGHDT and CDR2 YNNKEL come from the germline V gene (reference sequence). The ends were cut back, 3 bases at V and 2 bases at J, with 16 bases in the middle. The CDR3 extends over 16 amino acids. This clonotype was seen only once. The RNA, about 0.5 to 1 ug, was put through reverse transcription using random hexamers. In TCRdb, the immunoSEQ multiplex PCR reads were re-called with MiXCR into one record per CDR3 protein. The sample includes 250,000 to 300,000 distinct CDR3 sequences, about 88% of them seen just once. Sequenced sample: CD8+ T cells from PBMCs. The clonotype was recovered from a human donor with multiple sclerosis. The genes are TRBV3-1 and TRBJ2-5; D gene ambiguous. CDR3 in amino acids: CASSQSSPTLQETQYF. CDR3 sequence (DNA): TGTGCCAGCAGCCAGTCCAGCCCTACCCTTCAAGAGACCCAGTACTTC.